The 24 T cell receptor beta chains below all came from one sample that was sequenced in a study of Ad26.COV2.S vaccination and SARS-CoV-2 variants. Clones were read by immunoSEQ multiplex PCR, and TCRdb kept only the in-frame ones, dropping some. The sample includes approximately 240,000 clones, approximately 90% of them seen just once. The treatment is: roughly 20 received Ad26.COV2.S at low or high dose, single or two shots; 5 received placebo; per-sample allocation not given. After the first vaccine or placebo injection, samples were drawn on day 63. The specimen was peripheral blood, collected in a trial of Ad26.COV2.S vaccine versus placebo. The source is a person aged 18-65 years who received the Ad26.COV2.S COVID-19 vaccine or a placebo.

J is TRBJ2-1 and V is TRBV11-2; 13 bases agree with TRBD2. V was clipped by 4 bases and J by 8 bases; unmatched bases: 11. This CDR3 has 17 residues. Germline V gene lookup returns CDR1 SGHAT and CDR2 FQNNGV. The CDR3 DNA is TGTGCCAGCAGCTACTACCCCTGGACTAGCGGGGGCTATGAGCAGTTCTTC. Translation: CASSYYPWTSGGYEQFF.

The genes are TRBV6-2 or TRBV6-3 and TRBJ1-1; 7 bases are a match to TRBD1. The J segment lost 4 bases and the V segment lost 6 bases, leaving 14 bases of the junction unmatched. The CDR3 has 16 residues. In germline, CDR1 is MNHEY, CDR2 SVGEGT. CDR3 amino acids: CASSQGRRQGGTEAFF. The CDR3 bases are TGTGCCAGCAGCCAAGGAAGGCGACAGGGAGGCACTGAAGCTTTCTTT.

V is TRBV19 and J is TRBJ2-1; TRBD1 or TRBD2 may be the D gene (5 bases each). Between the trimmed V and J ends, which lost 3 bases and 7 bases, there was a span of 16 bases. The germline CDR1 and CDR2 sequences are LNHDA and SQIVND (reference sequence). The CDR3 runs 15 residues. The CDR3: CASSIWGTHGNEQFF. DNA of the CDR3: TGTGCCAGTAGTATTTGGGGGACCCATGGGAATGAGCAGTTCTTC.

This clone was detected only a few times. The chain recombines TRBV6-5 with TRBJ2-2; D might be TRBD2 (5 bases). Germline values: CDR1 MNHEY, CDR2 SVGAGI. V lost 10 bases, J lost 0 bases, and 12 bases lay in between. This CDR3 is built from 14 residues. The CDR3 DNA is TGTGCCACCTCCGGACTTTCGAACACCGGGGAGCTGTTTTTT. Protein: CATSGLSNTGELFF.

Here the CDR3 DNA reads TGTGCCAGCAGTTTAGACGCGGACCCCTATGGCTACACCTTC. Translated, it gives CASSLDADPYGYTF. The chain links TRBV28 to TRBJ1-2; D not resolved. Trimming took 2 bases from V and 4 from J, leaving 11 bases between them. Per the germline V gene, CDR1 is MDHEN and CDR2 is SYDVKM. There are 14 residues in the CDR3.

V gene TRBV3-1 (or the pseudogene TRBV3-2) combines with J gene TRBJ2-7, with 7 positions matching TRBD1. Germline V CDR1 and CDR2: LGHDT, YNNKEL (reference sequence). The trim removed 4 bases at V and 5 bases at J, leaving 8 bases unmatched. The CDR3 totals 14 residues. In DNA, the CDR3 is TGTGCCAGCAGCCCCTGGACAGGCTGGAACGAGCAGTACTTC. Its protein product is CASSPWTGWNEQYF.

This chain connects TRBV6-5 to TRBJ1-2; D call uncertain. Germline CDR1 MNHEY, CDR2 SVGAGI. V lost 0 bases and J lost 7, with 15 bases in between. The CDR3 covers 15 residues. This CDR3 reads CASSYSEGRVRGYTF. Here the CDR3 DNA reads TGTGCCAGCAGTTACTCGGAAGGGAGGGTACGTGGCTACACCTTC.

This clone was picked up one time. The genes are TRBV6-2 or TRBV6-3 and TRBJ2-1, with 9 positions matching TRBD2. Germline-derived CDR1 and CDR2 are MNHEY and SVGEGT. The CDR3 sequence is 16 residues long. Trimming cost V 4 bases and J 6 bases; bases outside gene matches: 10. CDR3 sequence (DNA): TGTGCCAGCAGTTTCCCCCCGGGACTAGCCCCCAATGAGCAGTTCTTC. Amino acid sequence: CASSFPPGLAPNEQFF.

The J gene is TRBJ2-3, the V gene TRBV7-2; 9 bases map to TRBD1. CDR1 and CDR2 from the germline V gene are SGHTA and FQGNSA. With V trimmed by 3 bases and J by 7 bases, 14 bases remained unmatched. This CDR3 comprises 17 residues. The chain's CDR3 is CASSLRFPGQGFNTQYF. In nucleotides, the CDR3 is TGTGCCAGCAGCTTGAGGTTCCCGGGACAGGGATTCAATACGCAGTATTTT.

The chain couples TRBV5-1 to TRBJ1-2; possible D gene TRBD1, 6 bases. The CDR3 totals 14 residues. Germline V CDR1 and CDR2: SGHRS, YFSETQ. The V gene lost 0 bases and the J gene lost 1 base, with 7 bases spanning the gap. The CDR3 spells CASSLGQVNYGYTF. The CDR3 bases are TGCGCCAGCAGCTTGGGACAGGTTAACTATGGCTACACCTTC.

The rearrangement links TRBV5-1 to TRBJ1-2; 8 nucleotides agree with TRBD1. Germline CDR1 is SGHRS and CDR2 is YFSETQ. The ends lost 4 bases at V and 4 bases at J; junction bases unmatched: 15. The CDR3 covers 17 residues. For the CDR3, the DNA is TGCGCCAGCAGCGCTACCGGACAGGGAGGGGTGTCCTATGGCTACACCTTC. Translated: CASSATGQGGVSYGYTF.

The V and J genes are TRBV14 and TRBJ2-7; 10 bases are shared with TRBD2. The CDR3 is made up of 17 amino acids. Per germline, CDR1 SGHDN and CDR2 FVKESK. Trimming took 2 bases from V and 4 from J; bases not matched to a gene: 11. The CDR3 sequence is CASSQRASGSKWYEQYF. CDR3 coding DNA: TGTGCCAGCAGCCAAAGGGCTAGCGGGAGTAAGTGGTACGAGCAGTACTTC.

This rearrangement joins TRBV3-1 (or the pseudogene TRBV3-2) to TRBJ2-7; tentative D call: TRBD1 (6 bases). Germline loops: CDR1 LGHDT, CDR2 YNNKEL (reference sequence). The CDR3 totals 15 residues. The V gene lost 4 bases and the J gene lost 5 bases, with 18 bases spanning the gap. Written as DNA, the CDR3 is TGTGCCAGCAGCCTACTATACAGGGACGGGGACGAGCAGTACTTC. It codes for CASSLLYRDGDEQYF.

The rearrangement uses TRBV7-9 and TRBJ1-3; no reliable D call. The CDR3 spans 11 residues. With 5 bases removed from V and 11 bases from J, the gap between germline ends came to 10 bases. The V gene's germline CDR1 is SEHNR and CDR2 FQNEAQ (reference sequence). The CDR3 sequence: CASSPQQSIYF. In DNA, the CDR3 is TGTGCCAGCAGCCCACAGCAATCCATATATTTT.

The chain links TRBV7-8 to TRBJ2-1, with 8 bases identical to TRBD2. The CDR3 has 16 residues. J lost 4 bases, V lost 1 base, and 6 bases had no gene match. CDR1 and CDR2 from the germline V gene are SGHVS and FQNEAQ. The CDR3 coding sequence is TGTGCCAGCAGCTTAGAGAGCGGGAGAACATACAATGAGCAGTTCTTC. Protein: CASSLESGRTYNEQFF.

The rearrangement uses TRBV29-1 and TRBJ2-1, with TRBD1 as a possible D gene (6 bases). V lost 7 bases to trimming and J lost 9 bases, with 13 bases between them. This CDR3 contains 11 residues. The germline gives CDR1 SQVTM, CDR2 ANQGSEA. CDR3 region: CSGISRGEQFF. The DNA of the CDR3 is TGCAGCGGCATCAGCAGGGGTGAGCAGTTCTTC.

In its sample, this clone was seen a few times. This chain's CDR3 is CASSGRGSKNYGYTF. Written as DNA, the CDR3 is TGTGCCAGTAGTGGCCGGGGCTCAAAAAACTATGGCTACACCTTC. This chain joins TRBV19 and TRBJ1-2; D is possibly TRBD1 (5 bases). CDR1 is LNHDA and CDR2 is SQIVND in the germline V gene (reference sequence). The V end was cut by 5 bases, the J end by 2 bases, with 15 bases between. The CDR3 totals 15 residues.

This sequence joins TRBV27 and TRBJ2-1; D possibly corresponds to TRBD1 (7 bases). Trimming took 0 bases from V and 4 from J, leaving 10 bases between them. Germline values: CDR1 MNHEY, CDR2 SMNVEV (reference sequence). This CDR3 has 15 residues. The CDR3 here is CASSLSRGVYNEQFF. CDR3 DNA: TGTGCCAGCAGTTTATCCAGGGGGGTTTACAATGAGCAGTTCTTC.

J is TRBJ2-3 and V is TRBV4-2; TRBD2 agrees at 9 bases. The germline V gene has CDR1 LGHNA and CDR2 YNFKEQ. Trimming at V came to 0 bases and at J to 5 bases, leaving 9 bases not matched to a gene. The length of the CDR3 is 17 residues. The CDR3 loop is CASSQEQGGGAGDTQYF. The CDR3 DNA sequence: TGTGCCAGCAGCCAAGAACAGGGCGGGGGGGCCGGAGATACGCAGTATTTT.

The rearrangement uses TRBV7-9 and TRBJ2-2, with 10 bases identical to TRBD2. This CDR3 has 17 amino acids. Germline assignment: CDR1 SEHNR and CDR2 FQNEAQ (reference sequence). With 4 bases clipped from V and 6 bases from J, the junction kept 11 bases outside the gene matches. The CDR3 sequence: CASSWSGRASGAGELFF. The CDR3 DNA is TGTGCCAGCAGCTGGAGCGGGAGGGCCTCGGGCGCCGGGGAGCTGTTTTTT.

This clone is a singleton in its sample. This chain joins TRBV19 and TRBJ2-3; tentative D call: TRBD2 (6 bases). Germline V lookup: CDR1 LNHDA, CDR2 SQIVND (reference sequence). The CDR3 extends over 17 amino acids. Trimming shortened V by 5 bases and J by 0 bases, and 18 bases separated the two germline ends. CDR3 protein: CASSPDQRGASTDTQYF. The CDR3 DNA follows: TGTGCCAGTAGTCCGGATCAGCGCGGGGCTAGCACAGATACGCAGTATTTT.

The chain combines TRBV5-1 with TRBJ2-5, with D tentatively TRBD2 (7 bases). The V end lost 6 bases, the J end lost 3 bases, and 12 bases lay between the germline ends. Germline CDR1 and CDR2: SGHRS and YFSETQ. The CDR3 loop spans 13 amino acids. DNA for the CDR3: TGCGCCAGCACCACAGGGAGGGAAGAGACCCAGTACTTC. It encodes CASTTGREETQYF. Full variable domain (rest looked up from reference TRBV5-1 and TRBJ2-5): KAGVTQTPRYLIKTRGQQVTLSCSPISGHRSVSWYQQTPGQGLQFLFEYFSETQRNKGNFPGRFSGRQFSNSRSEMNVSTLELGDSALYLCASTTGREETQYFGPGTRLLVL.

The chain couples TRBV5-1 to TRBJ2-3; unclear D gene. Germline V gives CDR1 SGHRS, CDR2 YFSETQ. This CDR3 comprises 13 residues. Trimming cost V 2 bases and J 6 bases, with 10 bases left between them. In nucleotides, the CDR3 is TGCGCCAGCAGCTTCTGGGTTGGGGATACGCAGTATTTT. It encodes CASSFWVGDTQYF.

The CDR3 DNA sequence: TGTGCCAGCAGCCAAGAAGAGCGGCGGCCGAGGTGGGAGACCCAGTACTTC. Protein product: CASSQEERRPRWETQYF. The rearrangement uses TRBV3-1 (or the pseudogene TRBV3-2) and TRBJ2-5, with D perhaps matching TRBD2 (5 bases). The ends were cut back, 0 bases at V and 5 bases at J, with 19 bases in the middle. The CDR3 is 17 residues long. The V gene's germline CDR1 is LGHDT and CDR2 YNNKEL (reference sequence).